Below, 6 T cell receptor beta chains from the same sample are listed, as sequenced in a study of blood T cell repertoires in COVID-19. Sequencing was performed with immunoSEQ multiplex PCR; in TCRdb, only in-frame clones are kept and a portion is missing. This sample has 150,000 to 200,000 clones, with around 82% found just once. Input material: peripheral blood. These receptors all come from a woman of 80 years or more with acute or convalescent COVID-19.

The V call is TRBV21-1, the J call TRBJ2-2; the table's D call of TRBD1 was not tested on the DNA. TRBV21-1 has pseudogene status. The CDR3 has 16 residues. The CDR3 sequence is CASSKKSRQGRRGAVF. The CDR3 nucleotides are TGTGCCAGCAGCAAAAAGAGCAGGCAGGGGCGCCGGGGAGCTGTTTTT.

This clone was seen only a few times. The chain has TRBV29-1 and TRBJ2-3; D perhaps matches TRBD2 (6 bases). This CDR3 comprises 15 residues. The ends were cut back, 4 bases at V and 4 bases at J, with 18 bases in the middle. CDR1 SQVTM and CDR2 ANQGSEA come from the germline V gene. The CDR3 sequence: CSVARGPTRPDTQYF. DNA for the CDR3: TGCAGCGTTGCGCGGGGACCAACGAGACCAGATACGCAGTATTTT.

This clone was recorded a few times. The chain uses TRBV18 and TRBJ1-5; D not resolved. Trimming removed 3 bases at V and 9 bases at J, with 15 bases between. Germline V gene data show CDR1 as KGHSH and CDR2 as LQKENI. The CDR3 loop spans 14 amino acids. The CDR3 reads CASSPDGQSGPQHF. As DNA, the CDR3 is TGTGCCAGCTCACCGGACGGCCAAAGCGGGCCCCAGCATTTT.

This clone has just one count. The rearrangement links TRBV5-6 to TRBJ1-1; D is unresolved. This CDR3 comprises 13 residues. Germline V CDR1 and CDR2: SGHDT, YYEEEE. V was clipped by 4 bases and J by 5 bases, with 12 bases between them. Written as DNA, the CDR3 is TGTGCCAGCAGCCGGCCGGTCGGGACTGAAGCTTTCTTT. The encoded protein is CASSRPVGTEAFF.

This rearrangement joins TRBV29-1 to TRBJ1-1; the match to TRBD1 covers 9 bases. Trimming took 4 bases from V and 8 from J; bases not matched to a gene: 5. Looked up from germline, CDR1 is SQVTM and CDR2 is ANQGSEA. CDR3 length: 12 residues. CDR3 residues: CSVGDRVVEAFF. For the CDR3, the DNA is TGCAGCGTTGGGGACAGGGTTGTCGAAGCTTTCTTT.

The genes are TRBV21-1 and TRBJ1-3. TRBV21-1 represents a pseudogene. The CDR3 has 16 residues. CDR3 sequence reads: CASSPASRPSGNTIYF. In DNA form, the CDR3 reads TGTGCCAGCAGCCCAGCGTCCAGACCTTCGGGAAACACCATATATTTT.